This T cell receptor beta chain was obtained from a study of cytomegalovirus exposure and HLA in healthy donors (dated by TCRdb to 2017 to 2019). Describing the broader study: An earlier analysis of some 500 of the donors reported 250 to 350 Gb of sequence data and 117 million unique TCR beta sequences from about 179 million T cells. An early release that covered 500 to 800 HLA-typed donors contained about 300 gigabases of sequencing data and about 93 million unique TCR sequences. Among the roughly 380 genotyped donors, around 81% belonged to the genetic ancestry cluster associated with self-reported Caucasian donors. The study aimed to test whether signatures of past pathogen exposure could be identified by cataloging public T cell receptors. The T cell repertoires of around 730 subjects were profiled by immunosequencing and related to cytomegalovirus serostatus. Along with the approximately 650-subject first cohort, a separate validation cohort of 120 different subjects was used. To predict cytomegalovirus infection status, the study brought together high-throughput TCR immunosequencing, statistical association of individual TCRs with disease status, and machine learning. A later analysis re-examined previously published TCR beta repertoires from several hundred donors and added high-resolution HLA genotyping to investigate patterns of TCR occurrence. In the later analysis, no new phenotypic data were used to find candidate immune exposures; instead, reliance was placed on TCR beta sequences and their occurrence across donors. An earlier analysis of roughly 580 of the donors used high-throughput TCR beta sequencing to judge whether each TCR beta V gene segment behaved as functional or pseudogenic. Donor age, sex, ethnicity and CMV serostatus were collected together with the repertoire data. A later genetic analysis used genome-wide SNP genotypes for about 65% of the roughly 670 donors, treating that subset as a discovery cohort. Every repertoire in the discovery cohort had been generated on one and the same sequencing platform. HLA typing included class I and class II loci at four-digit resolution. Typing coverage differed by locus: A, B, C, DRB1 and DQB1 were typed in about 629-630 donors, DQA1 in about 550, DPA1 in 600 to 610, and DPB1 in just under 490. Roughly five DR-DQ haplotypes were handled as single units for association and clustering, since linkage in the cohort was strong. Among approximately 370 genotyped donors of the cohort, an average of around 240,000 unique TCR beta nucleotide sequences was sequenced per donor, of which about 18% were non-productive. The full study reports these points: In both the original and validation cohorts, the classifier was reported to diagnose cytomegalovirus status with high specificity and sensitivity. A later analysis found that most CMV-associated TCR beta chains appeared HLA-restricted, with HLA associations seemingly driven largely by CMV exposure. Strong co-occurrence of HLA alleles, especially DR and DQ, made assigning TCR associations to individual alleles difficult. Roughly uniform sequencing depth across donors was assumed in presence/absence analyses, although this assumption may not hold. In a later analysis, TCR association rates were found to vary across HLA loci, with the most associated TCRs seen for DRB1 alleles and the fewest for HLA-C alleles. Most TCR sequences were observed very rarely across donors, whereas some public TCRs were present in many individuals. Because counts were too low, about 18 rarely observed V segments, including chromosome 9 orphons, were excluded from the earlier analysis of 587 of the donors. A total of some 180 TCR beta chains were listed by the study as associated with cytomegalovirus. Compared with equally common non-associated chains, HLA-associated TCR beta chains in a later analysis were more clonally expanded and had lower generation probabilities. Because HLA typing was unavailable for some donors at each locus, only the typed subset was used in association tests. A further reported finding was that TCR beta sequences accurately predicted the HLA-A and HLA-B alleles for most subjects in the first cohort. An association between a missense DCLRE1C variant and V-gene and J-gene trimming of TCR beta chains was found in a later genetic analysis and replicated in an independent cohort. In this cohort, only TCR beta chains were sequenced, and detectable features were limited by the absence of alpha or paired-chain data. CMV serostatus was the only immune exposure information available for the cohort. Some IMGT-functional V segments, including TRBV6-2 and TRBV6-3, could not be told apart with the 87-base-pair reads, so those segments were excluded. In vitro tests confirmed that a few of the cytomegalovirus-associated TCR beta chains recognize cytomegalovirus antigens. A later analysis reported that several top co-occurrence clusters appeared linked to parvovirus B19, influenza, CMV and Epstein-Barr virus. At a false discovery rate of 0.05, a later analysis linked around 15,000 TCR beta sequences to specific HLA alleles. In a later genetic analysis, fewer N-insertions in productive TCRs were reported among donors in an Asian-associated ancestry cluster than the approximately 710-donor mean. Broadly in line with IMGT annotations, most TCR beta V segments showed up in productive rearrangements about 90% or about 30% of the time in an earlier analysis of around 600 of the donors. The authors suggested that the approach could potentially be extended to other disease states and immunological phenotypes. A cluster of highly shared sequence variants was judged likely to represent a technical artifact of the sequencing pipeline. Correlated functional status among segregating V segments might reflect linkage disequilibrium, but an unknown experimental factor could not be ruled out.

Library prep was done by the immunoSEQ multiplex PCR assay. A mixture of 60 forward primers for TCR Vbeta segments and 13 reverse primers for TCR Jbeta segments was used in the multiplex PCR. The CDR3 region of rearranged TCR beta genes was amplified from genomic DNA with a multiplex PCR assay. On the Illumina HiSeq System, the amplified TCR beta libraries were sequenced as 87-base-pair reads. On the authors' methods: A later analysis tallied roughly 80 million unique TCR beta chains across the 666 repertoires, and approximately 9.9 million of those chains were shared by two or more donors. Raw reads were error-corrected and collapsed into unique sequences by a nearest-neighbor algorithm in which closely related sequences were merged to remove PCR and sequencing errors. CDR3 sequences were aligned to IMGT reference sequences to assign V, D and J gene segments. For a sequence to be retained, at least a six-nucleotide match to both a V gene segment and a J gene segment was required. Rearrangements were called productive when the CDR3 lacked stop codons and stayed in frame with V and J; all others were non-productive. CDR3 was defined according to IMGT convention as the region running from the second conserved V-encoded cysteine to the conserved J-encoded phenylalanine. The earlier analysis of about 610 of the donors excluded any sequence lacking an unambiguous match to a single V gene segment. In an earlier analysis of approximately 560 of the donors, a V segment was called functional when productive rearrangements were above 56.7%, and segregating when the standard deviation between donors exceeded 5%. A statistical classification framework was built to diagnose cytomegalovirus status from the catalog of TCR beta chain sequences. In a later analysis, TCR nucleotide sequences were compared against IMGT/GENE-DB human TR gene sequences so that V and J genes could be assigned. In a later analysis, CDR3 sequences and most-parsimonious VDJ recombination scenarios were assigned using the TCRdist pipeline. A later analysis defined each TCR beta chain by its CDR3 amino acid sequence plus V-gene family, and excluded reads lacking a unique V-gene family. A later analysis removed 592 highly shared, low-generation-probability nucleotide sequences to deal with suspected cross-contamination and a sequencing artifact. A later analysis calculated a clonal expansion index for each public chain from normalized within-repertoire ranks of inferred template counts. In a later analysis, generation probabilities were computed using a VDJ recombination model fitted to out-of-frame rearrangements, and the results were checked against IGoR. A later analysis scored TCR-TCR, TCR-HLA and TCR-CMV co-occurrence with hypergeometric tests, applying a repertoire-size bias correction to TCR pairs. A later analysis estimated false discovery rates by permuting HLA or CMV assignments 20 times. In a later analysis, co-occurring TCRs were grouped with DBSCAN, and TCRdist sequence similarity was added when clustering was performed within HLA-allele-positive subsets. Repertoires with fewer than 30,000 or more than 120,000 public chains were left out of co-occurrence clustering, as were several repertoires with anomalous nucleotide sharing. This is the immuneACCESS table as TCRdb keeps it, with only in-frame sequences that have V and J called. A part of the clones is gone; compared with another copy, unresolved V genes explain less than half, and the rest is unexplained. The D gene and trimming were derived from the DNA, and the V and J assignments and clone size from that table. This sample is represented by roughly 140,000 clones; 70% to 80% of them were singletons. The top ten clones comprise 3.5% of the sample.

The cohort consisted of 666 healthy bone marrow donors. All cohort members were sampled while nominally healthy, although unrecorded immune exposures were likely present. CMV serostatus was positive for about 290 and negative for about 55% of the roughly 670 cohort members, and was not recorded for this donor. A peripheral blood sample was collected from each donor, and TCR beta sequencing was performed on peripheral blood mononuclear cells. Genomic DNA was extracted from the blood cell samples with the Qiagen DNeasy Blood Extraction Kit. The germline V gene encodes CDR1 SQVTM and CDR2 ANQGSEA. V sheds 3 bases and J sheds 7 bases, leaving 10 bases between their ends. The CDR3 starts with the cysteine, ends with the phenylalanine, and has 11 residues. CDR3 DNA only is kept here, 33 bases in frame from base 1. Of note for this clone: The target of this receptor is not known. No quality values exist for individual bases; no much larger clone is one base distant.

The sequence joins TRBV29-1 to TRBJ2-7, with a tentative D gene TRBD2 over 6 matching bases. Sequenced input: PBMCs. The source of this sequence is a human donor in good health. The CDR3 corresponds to CSVEGGAEQYF. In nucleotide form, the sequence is TGCAGCGTTGAGGGCGGGGCGGAGCAGTACTTC.